Sequencing of this TCR beta chain was carried out in a study of blood T cell repertoires in COVID-19. Study summary: Researchers got acute and convalescent COVID-19 samples from the United States, Italy and Spain. Sources were T cells, B-cell-depleted T cells, or PBMCs; the material itself was cDNA or gDNA.

This clone was seen a few times. V lost 2 bases to trimming and J lost 4 bases, with 11 bases between them. Per germline, CDR1 MDHEN and CDR2 SYDVKM. The CDR3 totals 14 residues. Original data processing: Reference gene primer amplification in the assay estimated nucleated cell counts. Method: immunoSEQ multiplex PCR; TCRdb's copy keeps in-frame clones and lacks some. That table gives V, J and clone size, and the DNA gave D and trimming. The sample includes a few hundred thousand clones, more than 70% seen only once; the top ten take less than 5%. Enrollment of patients from Seattle took place during active infection, with longitudinal follow-up.

Sequences were obtained from peripheral blood. This TCR derives from a woman aged 55-70 years with COVID-19, enrolled during active disease. V usage is TRBV28 and J usage is TRBJ1-1; D is perhaps TRBD1 (5 bases). The DNA for the CDR3 is TGTGCCAGCAGTTTACCCGGACAAGCCACTGAAGCTTTCTTT. Its protein product is CASSLPGQATEAFF.